The 20 T cell receptor beta chains presented below share a single source sample, sequenced in a study of beta chain features in type 1 diabetes. Expressed TCRB transcripts were sequenced because the entire RNA isolate underwent reverse transcription. Using immunoSEQ multiplex PCR, the repertoire was profiled, and TCRdb retains in-frame clones only, with some absent. The sample has over 15,000 clones, around 50% seen once. Sequencing was carried out using stem cell memory CD4+ T cells from blood. These receptors all come from a man between 18 and 29 years old in good health.

This clone was picked up a small number of times. The V and J genes are TRBV7-9 and TRBJ1-2, with TRBD1 as a possible D gene (5 bases). Trimming removed 4 bases at V and 2 bases at J, with 11 bases between. CDR1 and CDR2 from the germline V gene are SEHNR and FQNEAQ (reference sequence). The length of the CDR3 is 14 residues. CDR3: CASSSGLRNYGYTF. In nucleotides, the CDR3 is TGTGCCAGCAGCTCGGGACTGAGGAACTATGGCTACACCTTC.

This sequence joins TRBV9 and TRBJ2-2; 7 positions agree with TRBD1. CDR1 and CDR2 from the germline V gene are SGDLS and YYNGEE. This CDR3 spans 14 amino acids. V shed 4 bases, J shed 5 bases, and the junction held 5 bases outside the gene matches. The CDR3 DNA reads TGTGCCAGCAGCCCGACAGGGCGGACCGGGGAGCTGTTTTTT. This translates into CASSPTGRTGELFF.

This clone has just a few counts. V is TRBV19 and J is TRBJ1-2; perhaps TRBD1 as D (5 bases). Per the germline V gene, CDR1 is LNHDA and CDR2 is SQIVND (reference sequence). The CDR3 runs 16 residues. Trimming left V 5 bases short and J 2 bases short, with 18 bases between. DNA of the CDR3: TGTGCCAGTAGTGCCCAACCGGGACGGGAGAACTATGGCTACACCTTC. This codes for CASSAQPGRENYGYTF.

The chain carries TRBV5-1 and TRBJ1-2, with TRBD1 matching over 8 bases. The CDR3 is 13 residues long. Looked up from germline, CDR1 is SGHRS and CDR2 is YFSETQ. The V segment lost 4 bases and the J segment 4 bases; nucleotides outside the gene matches: 3. CDR3 protein: CASSLDRGYGYTF. The CDR3 region has the DNA TGCGCCAGCAGCCTAGACAGGGGCTATGGCTACACCTTC.

The chain couples TRBV28 to TRBJ2-5, with 13 bases identical to TRBD2. The CDR3 has 16 residues. Losses at the gene ends were 6 bases for V and 5 bases for J; bases not matched to a gene: 9. Germline CDR1 is MDHEN and CDR2 is SYDVKM. The CDR3 sequence is CASSKTSGRAGETQYF. The DNA for the CDR3 is TGTGCCAGCAGCAAAACTAGCGGGAGGGCCGGGGAGACCCAGTACTTC.

This clone showed up just a few times. CDR3 bases: TGTGCCAGCAGTCCTCTGACAGGGCGCCAGCCCCAGCATTTT. Its translation is CASSPLTGRQPQHF. The chain is built from TRBV28 and TRBJ1-5; 7 bases line up with TRBD1. In germline, CDR1 is MDHEN, CDR2 SYDVKM. The CDR3 covers 14 residues. J was trimmed by 7 bases and V by 5 bases; bases with no gene match: 8.

J is TRBJ1-5 and V is TRBV7-9; a weak D match, TRBD1 (5 bases). CDR1 and CDR2 (germline): SEHNR, FQNEAQ (reference sequence). V lost 1 base, J lost 6 bases, and 25 bases lay in between. CDR3 length: 19 amino acids. The CDR3, as DNA: TGTGCCAGCAGCTTAGGTGCCCTCATAAGGGGATCCGACGGTCAGCCCCAGCATTTT. This sequence encodes CASSLGALIRGSDGQPQHF.

This clone was seen a few times. The chain has TRBV15 and TRBJ2-2, with 8 positions matching TRBD2. With V trimmed by 1 base and J by 6 bases, 10 bases remained unmatched. The CDR3 runs to 17 residues. CDR1 is LNHNV and CDR2 is YYDKDF in the germline V gene (reference sequence). The chain's CDR3 is CATSRGHTGLAAGELFF. For the CDR3, the DNA is TGTGCCACCAGCAGAGGTCACACAGGACTAGCTGCCGGGGAGCTGTTTTTT.

V and J are TRBV29-1 and TRBJ2-1, with D hard to call. V lost 6 bases, J lost 6 bases, and 18 bases lay in between. Germline V lookup: CDR1 SQVTM, CDR2 ANQGSEA. The CDR3 runs 14 residues. In DNA form, the CDR3 reads TGCAGCGTCCGAAACTCCCTAGGTATCAATGAGCAGTTCTTC. This sequence encodes CSVRNSLGINEQFF.

The chain has TRBV9 and TRBJ2-1; tentative D call: TRBD2 (5 bases). Trimming took off 0 bases at V and 3 bases at J, with 13 bases between the two ends. Germline V gene lookup returns CDR1 SGDLS and CDR2 YYNGEE. The CDR3 contains 16 residues. As DNA, the CDR3 is TGTGCCAGCAGCGTAGGTGCGGGCCTCCTCTACAATGAGCAGTTCTTC. Protein product: CASSVGAGLLYNEQFF. Together with reference TRBV9 and TRBJ2-1, the CDR3 gives the full variable domain: DSGVTQTPKHLITATGQRVTLRCSPRSGDLSVYWYQQSLDQGLQFLIQYYNGEERAKGNILERFSAQQFPDLHSELNLSSLELGDSALYFCASSVGAGLLYNEQFFGPGTRLTVL.

The chain combines TRBV7-2 with TRBJ1-6; 7 positions agree with TRBD1. The CDR3 is 18 residues long. Germline lookup yields CDR1 SGHTA and CDR2 FQGNSA. V was pared by 9 bases and J by 0 bases, with 14 bases of the junction left unmatched. This chain's CDR3 is CASSSLGQGGSYNSPLHF. The CDR3 DNA sequence: TGTGCCAGTTCCTCGTTAGGGCAGGGGGGCTCCTATAATTCACCCCTCCACTTT.

The table lists this clone with a few counts. The chain is built from TRBV4-1 and TRBJ2-3; TRBD1 matches at 7 bases. With 1 base clipped from V and 1 base from J, the junction kept 8 bases outside the gene matches. Per the germline V gene, CDR1 is MGHRA and CDR2 is YSYEKL. This CDR3 spans 17 amino acids. The CDR3, as DNA: TGCGCCAGCAGCCAAGCGCCTACAGGGGCTGGCACAGATACGCAGTATTTT. Encoded protein: CASSQAPTGAGTDTQYF.

This clone has a handful of counts. The chain joins TRBV7-6 to TRBJ1-4; D gene ambiguous. The CDR3 spans 18 residues. The V gene's germline CDR1 is SGHVS and CDR2 FNYEAQ. V lost 5 bases and J lost 2, with 21 bases in between. Here the CDR3 DNA reads TGTGCCAGCAGCCCCCCGGGGAGGGCTCACTTGACTAATGAAAAACTGTTTTTT. Amino acid sequence: CASSPPGRAHLTNEKLFF.

This chain uses TRBV11-2 with TRBJ2-1; D might be TRBD1 (6 bases). CDR1 is SGHAT, CDR2 FQNNGV, per germline. The CDR3 length is 14 residues. The ends were cut back, 6 bases at V and 2 bases at J, with 11 bases in the middle. CDR3 sequence reads: CASRQDRTYNEQFF. Written as DNA, the CDR3 is TGTGCCAGCAGACAGGACAGAACCTACAATGAGCAGTTCTTC.

The rearrangement uses TRBV5-1 and TRBJ2-5; TRBD1 might be the D (6 bases). Germline-derived CDR1 and CDR2 are SGHRS and YFSETQ. Trimming left V 1 base short and J 3 bases short, with 13 bases between. CDR3 length: 15 residues. DNA of the CDR3: TGCGCCAGCAGCTTGACTGGGGCAGGGGAAGAGACCCAGTACTTC. Encoded protein: CASSLTGAGEETQYF. Drawing the rest from reference TRBV5-1 and TRBJ2-5, the complete variable domain is KAGVTQTPRYLIKTRGQQVTLSCSPISGHRSVSWYQQTPGQGLQFLFEYFSETQRNKGNFPGRFSGRQFSNSRSEMNVSTLELGDSALYLCASSLTGAGEETQYFGPGTRLLVL.

J is TRBJ1-6 and V is TRBV6-5, with TRBD1 identical over 7 bases. The junction had 7 bases not matched to a gene; V was cut back by 6 bases and J by 14 bases. CDR1 MNHEY and CDR2 SVGAGI come from the germline V gene. CDR3 length: 12 residues. CDR3 bases: TGTGCCAGCAGCCTCAGGGGGGACACCCTCCACTTT. Translation: CASSLRGDTLHF.

The CDR3 sequence: CASSLAYAGGPGGTDTQYF. In nucleotides, the CDR3 is TGTGCCAGCAGCTTAGCGTATGCGGGAGGGCCTGGGGGCACAGATACGCAGTATTTT. This chain connects TRBV7-9 to TRBJ2-3; TRBD2 agrees at 9 bases. After removal of 0 bases from V and 1 base from J, the junction contained 11 bases not matched to a gene. CDR1 SEHNR and CDR2 FQNEAQ come from the germline V gene (reference sequence). The CDR3 contains 19 residues.

The rearrangement joins TRBV5-1 to TRBJ2-7; D is unresolved. Trimming took off 1 base at V and 5 bases at J, with 4 bases between the two ends. The CDR3 covers 11 residues. Germline V CDR1 and CDR2: SGHRS, YFSETQ. CDR3 sequence reads: CASSLLDEQYF. The CDR3 nucleotides read TGCGCCAGCAGCTTGTTAGACGAGCAGTACTTC.

This clone has just a few counts. This chain joins TRBV7-9 and TRBJ2-3, with D possibly being TRBD2 (6 bases). The V gene's germline CDR1 is SEHNR and CDR2 FQNEAQ (reference sequence). V was clipped by 5 bases and J by 4 bases, with 19 bases between them. This CDR3 spans 16 amino acids. CDR3: CASSLPASEVADTQYF. CDR3 in DNA: TGTGCCAGCAGCCTCCCTGCTAGCGAAGTTGCAGATACGCAGTATTTT.

This clone has only a few counts. This chain connects TRBV6-5 to TRBJ2-2; tentative D call: TRBD1 (6 bases). The CDR3 spans 15 residues. V was shortened by 2 bases and J by 7 bases, with 14 bases between the two germline ends. Germline CDR1 is MNHEY and CDR2 is SVGAGI. The CDR3 coding sequence is TGTGCCAGCAGTTACACAGGGTTCGTTGACGGGGAGCTGTTTTTT. This gives the protein CASSYTGFVDGELFF.